The clone carrying this TCR beta chain was seen at least ten times. Its antigen is unknown. This sample stems from a study of early T cells in non-severe SARS-CoV-2 infection. At the level of the study: Sequencing targeted bulk RNA from unsorted whole blood, leaving chains unpaired. Study conclusions and caveats: The matching step, a VDJdb search, favored anti-spike CD8 responses and missed private and CD4 specificities.

The TCR library protocol attached unique molecular identifiers to the individual cDNA molecules. TCRdb re-called the 5' RACE reads through MiXCR, storing one row per CDR3 protein. Found here are about 62,000 distinct CDR3 sequences, roughly a tenth of them singletons; the top ten hold over 0.95%. The specimen was whole blood. This receptor was identified in an adult who was a healthcare worker with PCR-confirmed SARS-CoV-2 infection or an uninfected control (not recorded which).

The CDR3 sequence: CSATDRAANEKLFF. CDR3 bases: TGCAGTGCTACCGACAGGGCGGCTAATGAAAAACTGTTTTTT. The rearrangement uses TRBV20-1 and TRBJ1-4, with 7 bases identical to TRBD1. CDR3 length equals 14 residues. V lost 4 bases and J lost 3; bases outside the gene matches: 5. In germline, CDR1 is DFQATT, CDR2 SNEGSKA (reference sequence).